The sequence of this TCR beta chain was determined in a study of T cells after posttransplantation cyclophosphamide. The CDR3 sequence is 15 residues long. Germline assignment: CDR1 MNHEY and CDR2 SVGAGI. Trimming pared 6 bases from V and 2 bases from J, leaving 17 bases between. This clone was observed at least ten times. Peripheral blood was collected from the related graft donor on the marrow donation day. The protocol was immunoSEQ multiplex PCR, while the TCRdb copy is restricted to in-frame clones and leaves out a portion. Listed for the sample are some 50,000 clones, none seen a single time. The sequenced sample was PBMCs. This receptor was identified in a middle-aged man in good health, CMV-negative, and a related stem cell transplant donor. V and J are TRBV6-5 and TRBJ2-7; the D gene is possibly TRBD2 (6 bases). In DNA, the CDR3 is TGTGCCAGCAGCTTACAGGAGGGACTGACCTACGAGCAGTACTTC. Amino acids: CASSLQEGLTYEQYF.